This T cell receptor (beta chain) is drawn from a study of Ad26.COV2.S vaccination and SARS-CoV-2 variants. Study context: Donor was one of the participants in the Ad26.COV2.S arm of the COV1001 trial. Ad26.COV2.S given intramuscularly, once or twice 56 days apart.

Libraries were prepared by immunoSEQ multiplex PCR; TCRdb keeps only in-frame clonotypes and omits some of them. The sample lists 350,000 to 550,000 clones; roughly nine tenths were seen once. Concerning this clone: Its matching antigen is unknown.

Treatment in this sample: 19 received Ad26.COV2.S at low or high dose, single or two shots; five or six received placebo; per-sample allocation not given. Following the first vaccine or placebo injection, samples were taken on day 63. Study results and caveats: Similar non-spike TCR breadth was observed in recipients of vaccine and of placebo. Total T cell responses were possibly underestimated by TCR breadth and depth analyses.

Germline V CDR1 and CDR2: SGHVS, FQNEAQ. With V trimmed by 5 bases and J by 0 bases, 7 bases remained unmatched. This CDR3 is 16 amino acids long. The rearrangement joins TRBV7-8 to TRBJ2-5; TRBD2 agrees at 9 bases. This material consisted of peripheral blood, taken in a trial of Ad26.COV2.S vaccine versus placebo. The TCR originated in a person between 18 and 65 years old who received the Ad26.COV2.S COVID-19 vaccine or a placebo. CDR3 coding DNA: TGTGCCAGCAGCCGAGCGGGAGGAACGTACCAAGAGACCCAGTACTTC. Translation gives CASSRAGGTYQETQYF. Filled out from reference TRBV7-8 and TRBJ2-5, the complete variable domain reads GAGVSQSPRYKVAKRGQDVALRCDPISGHVSLFWYQQALGQGPEFLTYFQNEAQLDKSGLPSDRFFAERPEGSVSTLKIQRTQQEDSAVYLCASSRAGGTYQETQYFGPGTRLLVL.